This T cell receptor (beta chain) is drawn from a study of T-cell memory formation after mild COVID-19. Study observations and caveats: Mainly CM and EM harbored the contracting CD4+ clones; mainly EMRA harbored the CD8+ ones. From day 15 to 85, contracting clones were balanced between CD4 and CD8, whereas later expanders leaned toward CD4+.

Concerning this clonotype: The antigen remains unidentified.

The CDR3 has 15 amino acids. Germline CDR1 is SGHTA and CDR2 is FQGTGA. The V end was cut by 2 bases, the J end by 5 bases, with 12 bases between. MiXCR was run by TCRdb on the 5' RACE reads, yielding one entry per CDR3 protein. The sample contains almost 250,000 distinct CDR3 sequences, just over 15% of which appear only once. Sequencing input: PBMCs or a T cell subset sorted from them (not recorded which). This chain connects TRBV7-3 to TRBJ2-2, with D unresolved. The sequence was obtained from an adult woman who had mild COVID-19 (a few samples of this study predate the infection). Cell type and time point are not known. CDR3 sequence (DNA): TGTGCCAGCAGCTTAGGACCTGGTCGAACCGGGGAGCTGTTTTTT. Translation: CASSLGPGRTGELFF.